This is a list of T cell receptor beta chains from one sample in a study of cytomegalovirus exposure and HLA in healthy donors. The protocol was immunoSEQ multiplex PCR, while the TCRdb copy is restricted to in-frame clones and leaves out a portion. Of 95,000 to 150,000 clones in the sample, over 6.5% were seen once. Sequencing was carried out using PBMCs. Every receptor here comes from a woman between 40 and 55 years old in good health and CMV-seropositive. The CDR3 runs from the conserved cysteine through the conserved F or W. The D gene is left open where the match is weak. Some rows mark clone size as missing; the rest say once, few, many or name a class of expanded clone.

>TRBD2|TRBV13|-|TRBJ2-1
CASSFLTSGGGDNEQFF
TGTGCCAGCAGCTTTCTCACTAGCGGGGGAGGGGACAATGAGCAGTTCTTC
>TRBD2|TRBV5-4|-|TRBJ2-1
CASRRAGASYNEQFF
TGTGCCAGCAGAAGAGCGGGGGCCTCCTACAATGAGCAGTTCTTC
>TRBD1|TRBV10-3|few|TRBJ1-2
CAIRGQGEYGYTF
TGTGCCATCAGAGGACAGGGGGAGTATGGCTACACCTTC
>-|TRBV6-1|-|TRBJ1-5
CATLPAGVNQPQHF
TGTGCCACCCTTCCGGCAGGCGTCAATCAGCCCCAGCATTTT
>TRBD1|TRBV6-5|medium-sized|TRBJ1-1
CASMSLTDRVGAFF
TGTGCCAGCATGTCTCTAACCGACAGGGTTGGCGCTTTCTTT
>-|TRBV19|-|TRBJ2-7
CASSIALPEVVEYEQYF
TGTGCCAGTAGTATAGCCCTTCCGGAGGTCGTTGAGTACGAGCAGTACTTC
>TRBD1|TRBV5-4|-|TRBJ2-7
CASSIQGSDEQYF
TGTGCCAGCAGCATACAGGGGAGCGACGAGCAGTACTTC
>-|TRBV4-2|-|TRBJ1-2
CASSQPYTIIYGYTF
TGTGCCAGCAGCCAACCATACACGATTATCTATGGCTACACCTTC
>-|TRBV10-1|few|TRBJ2-7
CASSTGLGQEQYF
TGCGCCAGCAGTACCGGACTGGGTCAGGAGCAGTACTTC
>-|TRBV2|few|TRBJ2-2
CASSEVRGTGELFF
TGTGCCAGCAGTGAAGTGCGAGGAACCGGGGAGCTGTTTTTT
>-|TRBV2|few|TRBJ2-3
CAMNYRVDQPSTDTQYF
TGTGCCATGAATTACAGGGTCGATCAACCTAGCACAGATACGCAGTATTTT
>-|TRBV11-2|-|TRBJ1-2
CASSSDRYGYTF
TGTGCCAGCAGCTCGGACAGATATGGCTACACCTTC
>-|TRBV12-5|few|TRBJ1-4
CASGGATNEKLFF
TGTGCTAGTGGAGGAGCAACTAATGAAAAACTGTTTTTT
>-|TRBV5-5|few|TRBJ1-4
CASSSTGSTNEKLFF
TGTGCCAGCAGCTCGACAGGATCAACTAATGAAAAACTGTTTTTT
>-|TRBV30|-|TRBJ2-7
CASKGGSYEQYF
TGTGCCTCGAAGGGGGGGTCCTACGAGCAGTACTTC
>-|TRBV18|few|TRBJ1-2
CASSPPNSGYTF
TGTGCCAGCTCACCACCGAACAGTGGCTACACCTTC
>-|TRBV11-3|-|TRBJ2-2
CASSQTGANTGELFF
TGTGCCAGCAGCCAGACAGGTGCGAACACCGGGGAGCTGTTTTTT
>-|TRBV2|few|TRBJ1-5
CASSEGRDNNQPQHF
TGTGCCAGCAGTGAAGGCCGGGACAATAATCAGCCCCAGCATTTT
>-|TRBV6-5|-|TRBJ1-3
CASRSPGNTIYF
TGTGCCTCCAGGTCCCCTGGAAACACCATATATTTT
>-|TRBV6-4|-|TRBJ2-2
CASSGQLNTGELFF
TGTGCCAGCAGTGGACAGTTGAACACCGGGGAGCTGTTTTTT
>-|TRBV5-4|-|TRBJ1-1
CASSLVGAMNTEAFF
TGTGCCAGCAGCTTGGTTGGGGCTATGAACACTGAAGCTTTCTTT
>TRBD1|TRBV7-2|few|TRBJ1-1
CASSLAGDSTNTEAFF
TGTGCCAGCAGCTTAGCGGGGGACAGTACGAACACTGAAGCTTTCTTT
>-|TRBV28|few|TRBJ1-1
CASSETRRGTEAFF
TGTGCCAGCAGCGAGACGAGGAGGGGCACTGAAGCTTTCTTT
>-|TRBV14|-|TRBJ2-3
CASSQVGRRDTQYF
TGTGCCAGCAGCCAAGTTGGGCGGAGGGATACGCAGTATTTT
>-|TRBV7-6|few|TRBJ1-6
CASSLAVGGGGNSPLHF
TGTGCCAGCAGCTTAGCTGTGGGGGGGGGAGGGAATTCACCCCTCCACTTT
>-|TRBV11-2|few|TRBJ1-5
CASSHGAAFNQPQHF
TGTGCCAGCAGCCACGGAGCAGCTTTCAATCAGCCCCAGCATTTT
>TRBD2|TRBV9|few|TRBJ2-7
CASSVGAGAYEQYF
TGTGCCAGCAGCGTGGGAGCGGGGGCCTACGAGCAGTACTTC